The 17 T cell receptor beta chains below all came from one sample that was sequenced in a study of spatial heterogeneity in lung cancer. Study results and caveats: Mutation counts in tumors were tracked by counts of expanded intratumoral alpha and beta TCRs.

No antigen has been identified for these receptors. Time point: sample taken at primary tumor resection. A single record per CDR3 protein comes from TCRdb applying MiXCR to the 5' RACE reads. The sample consists of some 6,000 distinct CDR3 sequences, around 7.1% of them appearing once. The sample consisted of lung tumor tissue, taken at surgery. The receptors were gathered from a male donor with early-stage non-small cell lung cancer.

The chain is built from TRBV6-1 and TRBJ2-3, with D maybe TRBD1 (5 bases). With 6 bases removed from V and 4 bases from J, the gap between germline ends came to 17 bases. Germline V gene sequence: CDR1 MNHNS, CDR2 SASEGT. This CDR3 region has 15 residues. The CDR3 reads CASRWGQGWADTQYF. The CDR3 DNA follows: TGTGCCAGCAGGTGGGGTCAGGGATGGGCAGATACGCAGTATTTT.

This clonotype has just a few counts. The chain joins TRBV28 to TRBJ2-3; no clear D gene. The germline V and J ends were trimmed by 6 bases and 4 bases, with 11 bases remaining between them. Per the germline V gene, CDR1 is MDHEN and CDR2 is SYDVKM. The CDR3 is made up of 13 amino acids. The chain's CDR3 is CASRDDKSDTQYF. CDR3 sequence (DNA): TGTGCCAGCAGGGATGACAAGTCAGATACGCAGTATTTT.

This clonotype has ten or more counts. The chain is built from TRBV12-3 or TRBV12-4 and TRBJ1-2; 7 nucleotides line up with TRBD1. This CDR3 has 15 residues. J lost 3 bases, V lost 5 bases, and 9 bases had no gene match. This chain's CDR3 is CASSRRQGRHYGYTF. The CDR3 bases are TGTGCCAGCAGTAGACGACAGGGTCGTCACTATGGCTACACCTTC.

This clonotype was detected many times. The chain couples TRBV6-2 or TRBV6-3 to TRBJ1-2, with D maybe TRBD1 (6 bases). Germline CDR1 MNHEY, CDR2 SVGEGT. This CDR3 contains 15 residues. Trimming took 2 bases from V and 0 from J, leaving 10 bases between them. Here the CDR3 reads CASSYKTGANYGYTF. The DNA for the CDR3 is TGTGCCAGCAGTTACAAGACAGGAGCTAACTATGGCTACACCTTC.

Many counts were recorded for this clonotype. The chain has TRBV24-1 and TRBJ2-2; 8 bases agree with TRBD1. V was clipped by 4 bases and J by 5 bases; unmatched bases: 5. CDR3 size: 15 residues. Looked up from germline, CDR1 is KGHDR and CDR2 is SFDVKD. CDR3 sequence reads: CATSDEGQDTGELFF. CDR3 bases: TGTGCCACCAGTGACGAGGGACAGGATACCGGGGAGCTGTTTTTT.

This clonotype is classed as medium-sized (0.01 to 0.1%). This chain connects TRBV12-3 or TRBV12-4 to TRBJ2-6, with D perhaps matching TRBD1 or TRBD2 (5 bases each). Trimming shortened V by 2 bases and J by 5 bases, and 13 bases separated the two germline ends. This CDR3 has 16 residues. CDR3 residues: CASSLRWGFWANVLTF. The DNA of the CDR3 is TGTGCCAGCAGTTTAAGGTGGGGGTTTTGGGCCAACGTCCTGACTTTC.

The chain uses TRBV5-4 and TRBJ2-3; D uncertain. Germline values: CDR1 SGHNT, CDR2 YYREEE (reference sequence). This CDR3 has 14 residues. V dropped 1 base and J dropped 3 bases, with 9 bases sitting between them. Here the CDR3 reads CASSLRQVTDTQYF. Here the CDR3 DNA reads TGTGCCAGCAGCTTGAGGCAGGTTACAGATACGCAGTATTTT.

At least ten counts were recorded for this clonotype. The J gene is TRBJ2-2, the V gene TRBV20-1; 7 bases align to TRBD1. V lost 5 bases to trimming and J lost 0 bases; unmatched junction nucleotides: 6. CDR3 length equals 15 residues. The germline CDR1 and CDR2 sequences are DFQATT and SNEGSKA (reference sequence). The CDR3 is CSAFTGTANTGELFF. The CDR3 DNA sequence: TGCAGTGCTTTCACCGGGACAGCGAACACCGGGGAGCTGTTTTTT.

This clonotype was recorded many times. V is TRBV28 and J is TRBJ2-5; TRBD2 matches at 7 bases. Trimming removed 5 bases from V and 5 bases from J; junction bases left unmatched: 8. The CDR3 length is 14 residues. CDR1 is MDHEN and CDR2 is SYDVKM in the germline V gene. The CDR3 nucleotides are TGTGCCAGCAGTCGGGACTATGGAGGCGAGACCCAGTACTTC. As protein: CASSRDYGGETQYF.

V is TRBV30 and J is TRBJ1-2, with D perhaps matching TRBD1 (5 bases). This CDR3 contains 13 residues. Trimming shortened V by 7 bases and J by 0 bases, and 12 bases separated the two germline ends. CDR1 is GTSNPN and CDR2 is SVGIG in the germline V gene (reference sequence). The CDR3, as DNA: TGTGCCTCGGACACCATTTCTAACTATGGCTACACCTTC. Translated, it gives CASDTISNYGYTF. The full variable domain, its missing parts supplied by reference TRBV30 and TRBJ1-2, is SQTIHQWPATLVQPVGSPLSLECTVEGTSNPNLYWYRQAAGRGLQLLFYSVGIGQISSEVPQNLSASRPQDRQFILSSKKLLLSDSGFYLCASDTISNYGYTFGSGTRLTVV.

This clonotype was counted many times. V and J are TRBV20-1 and TRBJ2-7; 8 bases line up with TRBD2. CDR3 length equals 13 residues. Germline CDR1 is DFQATT and CDR2 is SNEGSKA (reference sequence). V lost 2 bases, J lost 6 bases, and 6 bases stayed unmatched. CDR3 amino acids: CSARFSGGAEQYF. The DNA for the CDR3 is TGCAGTGCTAGATTCTCGGGAGGGGCCGAGCAGTACTTC.

This clonotype counts as medium-sized. This rearrangement joins TRBV7-9 to TRBJ2-1; 10 positions agree with TRBD2. The CDR3 has 15 amino acids. V was clipped by 1 base and J by 9 bases; unmatched bases: 6. CDR1 SEHNR and CDR2 FQNEAQ come from the germline V gene (reference sequence). CDR3 protein: CASSLGGLAGAEQFF. In DNA form, the CDR3 reads TGTGCCAGCAGCTTAGGGGGCCTAGCGGGAGCTGAGCAGTTCTTC.

In this sample, this clonotype turned up many times. The V and J genes are TRBV7-6 and TRBJ2-7, with D possibly matching TRBD1 (6 bases). Trimming cost V 2 bases and J 3 bases, with 11 bases left between them. The CDR3 length is 14 residues. CDR1 is SGHVS, CDR2 FNYEAQ, per germline. The DNA of the CDR3 is TGTGCCAGCAGCTTATCGCCGGGACACTACGAGCAGTACTTC. Protein: CASSLSPGHYEQYF. Supplemented by reference TRBV7-6 and TRBJ2-7, the full variable domain reads GAGVSQSPRYKVTKRGQDVALRCDPISGHVSLYWYRQALGQGPEFLTYFNYEAQQDKSGLPNDRFSAERPEGSISTLTIQRTEQRDSAMYRCASSLSPGHYEQYFGPGTRLTVT.

This clonotype counts as medium-sized (0.01 to 0.1%). The CDR3 sequence is CASSLMGRTDTQYF. DNA of the CDR3: TGTGCCAGCAGTTTAATGGGGAGGACAGATACGCAGTATTTT. J is TRBJ2-3 and V is TRBV12-3 or TRBV12-4; weak D call: TRBD2 (6 bases). V was shortened by 2 bases and J by 3 bases, with 9 bases between the two germline ends. This CDR3 spans 14 amino acids.

By frequency in the sample, this clonotype is medium-sized. The chain recombines TRBV7-9 with TRBJ2-7; perhaps TRBD2 as D (6 bases). The V end lost 5 bases, the J end lost 2 bases, and 13 bases lay between the germline ends. The CDR3 runs to 14 residues. CDR1 SEHNR and CDR2 FQNEAQ come from the germline V gene (reference sequence). This CDR3 is CASSGRDFPYEQYF. In DNA, the CDR3 is TGTGCCAGCAGCGGAAGGGACTTCCCCTACGAGCAGTACTTC.

By share of the sample, this clonotype is medium-sized. This chain uses TRBV13 with TRBJ2-1; 15 bases line up with TRBD2. This CDR3 has 17 residues. The germline gives CDR1 PRHDT, CDR2 FYEKMQ (reference sequence). Trimming took 5 bases from V and 0 from J; bases not matched to a gene: 2. Here the CDR3 reads CASSQGLAGGSYNEQFF. The CDR3 DNA sequence: TGTGCCAGCAGCCAGGGACTAGCGGGAGGCTCCTACAATGAGCAGTTCTTC.

With regard to this clonotype: A read error may explain this, as a much larger clone is one base away. This rearrangement joins TRBV6-1 to TRBJ1-3; the D gene is possibly TRBD1 (5 bases). The germline gives CDR1 MNHNS, CDR2 SASEGT. V was cut by 4 bases and J by 0 bases, with 13 bases left in between. The CDR3 runs to 16 residues. The chain's CDR3 is CASSGGSGDSGNTIYF. The CDR3 DNA is TGTGCCAGCAGTGGGGGGAGCGGGGACTCTGGAAACACCATATATTTT.